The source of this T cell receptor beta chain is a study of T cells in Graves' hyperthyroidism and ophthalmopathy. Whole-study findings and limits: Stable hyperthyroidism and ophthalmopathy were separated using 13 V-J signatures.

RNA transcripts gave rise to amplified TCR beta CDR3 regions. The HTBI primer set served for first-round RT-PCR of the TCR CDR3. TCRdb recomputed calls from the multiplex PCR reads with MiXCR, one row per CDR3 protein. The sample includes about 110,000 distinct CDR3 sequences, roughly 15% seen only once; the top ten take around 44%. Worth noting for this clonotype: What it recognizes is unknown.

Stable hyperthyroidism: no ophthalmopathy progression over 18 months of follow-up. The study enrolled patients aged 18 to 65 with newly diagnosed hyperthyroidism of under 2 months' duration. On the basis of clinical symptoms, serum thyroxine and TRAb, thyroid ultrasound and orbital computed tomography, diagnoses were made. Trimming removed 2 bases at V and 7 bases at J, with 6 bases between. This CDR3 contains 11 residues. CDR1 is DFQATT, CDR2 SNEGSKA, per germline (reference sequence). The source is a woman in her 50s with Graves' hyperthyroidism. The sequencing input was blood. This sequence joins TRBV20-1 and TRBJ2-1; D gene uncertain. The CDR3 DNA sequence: TGCAGTGCTAGAAGGTGGAATGAGCAGTTCTTC. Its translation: CSARRWNEQFF.